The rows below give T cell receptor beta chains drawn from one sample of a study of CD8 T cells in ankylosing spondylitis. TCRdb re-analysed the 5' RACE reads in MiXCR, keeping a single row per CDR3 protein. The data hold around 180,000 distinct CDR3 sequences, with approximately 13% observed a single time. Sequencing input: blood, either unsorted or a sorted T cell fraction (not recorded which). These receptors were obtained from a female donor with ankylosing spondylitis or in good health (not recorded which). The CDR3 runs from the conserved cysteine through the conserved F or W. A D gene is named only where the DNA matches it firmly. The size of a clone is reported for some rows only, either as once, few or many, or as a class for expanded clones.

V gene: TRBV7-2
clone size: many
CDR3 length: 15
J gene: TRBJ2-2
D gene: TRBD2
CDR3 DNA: TGTGCCAGCAGTTCTAGCGGGAGCTTCGCCGGGGAGCTGTTTTTT
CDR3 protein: CASSSSGSFAGELFF

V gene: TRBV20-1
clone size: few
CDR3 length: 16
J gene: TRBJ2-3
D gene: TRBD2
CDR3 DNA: TGCAGTGCTAGAGCCGGGACTAGCGGGAGGGGAGATACGCAGTATTTT
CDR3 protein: CSARAGTSGRGDTQYF

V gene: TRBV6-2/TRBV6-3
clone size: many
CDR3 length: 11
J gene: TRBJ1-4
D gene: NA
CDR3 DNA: TGTGCCAGCAGTCCCGGGACAAGCAAAGCATTT
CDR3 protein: CASSPGTSKAF

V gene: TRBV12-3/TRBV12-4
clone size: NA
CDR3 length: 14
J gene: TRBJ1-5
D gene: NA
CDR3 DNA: TGTGCCAGCAGTTTCGCCTTTAGCAATCAGCCCCAGCATTTT
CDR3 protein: CASSFAFSNQPQHF

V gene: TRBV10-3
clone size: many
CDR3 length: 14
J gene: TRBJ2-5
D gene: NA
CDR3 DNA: TGTGCCATCAGTGAGAGAGGGCAACAAGAGACCCAGTACTTC
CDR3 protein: CAISERGQQETQYF

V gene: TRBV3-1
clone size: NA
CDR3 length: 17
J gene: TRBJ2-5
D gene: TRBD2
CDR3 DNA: TGTGCCACCACCCAAGTTTCAGCGGGGGCCTTTCAAGAGACCCAGTACTTC
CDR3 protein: CATTQVSAGAFQETQYF

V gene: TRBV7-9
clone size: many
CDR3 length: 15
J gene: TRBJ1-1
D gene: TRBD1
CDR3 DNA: TGTGCCAGCAGCTATGTTGGACAGGGGGCCCCTGAAGCTTTCTTT
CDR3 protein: CASSYVGQGAPEAFF

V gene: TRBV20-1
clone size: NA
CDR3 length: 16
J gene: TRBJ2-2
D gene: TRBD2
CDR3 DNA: TGCAGTGCTAGAGATCTCCAGCGGGAATACACCGGGGAGCTGTTTTTT
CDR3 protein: CSARDLQREYTGELFF

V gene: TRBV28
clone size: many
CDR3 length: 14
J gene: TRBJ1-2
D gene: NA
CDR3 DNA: TGTGCCAGCACCCTCGCCCGGACAGCAGCCAGCTACACCTTC
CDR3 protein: CASTLARTAASYTF

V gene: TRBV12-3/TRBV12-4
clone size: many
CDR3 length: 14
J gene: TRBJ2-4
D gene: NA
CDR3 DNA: TGTGCCAGCAGTTTATCCAGGGCCAAAAACATTCAGTACTTC
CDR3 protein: CASSLSRAKNIQYF

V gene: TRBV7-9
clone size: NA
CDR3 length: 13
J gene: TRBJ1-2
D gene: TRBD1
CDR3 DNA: TGTGCCAGCAGCCCTCGACAGGGGGATGGCTACACCTTC
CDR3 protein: CASSPRQGDGYTF

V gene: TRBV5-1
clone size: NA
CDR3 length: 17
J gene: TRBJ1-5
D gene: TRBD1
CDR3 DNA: TGCGCCAGCAGCCCTCCCTGGTCCGGGACAGGGAATCAGCCCCAGCATTTT
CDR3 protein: CASSPPWSGTGNQPQHF

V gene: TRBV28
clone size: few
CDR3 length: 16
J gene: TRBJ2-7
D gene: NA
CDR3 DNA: TGTGCCAGCAGTGACAGCTTCAGGGTTAGCTCCTACGAGCAGTACTTC
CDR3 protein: CASSDSFRVSSYEQYF

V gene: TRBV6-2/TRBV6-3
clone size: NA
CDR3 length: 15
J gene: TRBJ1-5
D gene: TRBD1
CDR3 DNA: TGTGCCAGCACCCGTACGCAGGGGGCCGGTCAGCCCCAGCATTTT
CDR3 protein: CASTRTQGAGQPQHF

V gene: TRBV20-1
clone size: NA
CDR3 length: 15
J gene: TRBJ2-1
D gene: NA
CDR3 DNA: TGCAGTGCTAGAGAAGGGGCGAGCTCCTACAATGAGCAGTTCTTC
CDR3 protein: CSAREGASSYNEQFF

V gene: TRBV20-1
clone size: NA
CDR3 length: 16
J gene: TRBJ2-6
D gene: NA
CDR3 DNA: TGCTGTGCTGGGGTGGGGGGAATCTCTGGGGCCAACGTCCTGACTTTC
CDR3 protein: CCAGVGGISGANVLTF

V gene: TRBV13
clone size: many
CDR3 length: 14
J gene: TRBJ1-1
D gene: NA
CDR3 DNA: TGTGCCAGCAGGGTCCATTCGGTGAACACTGAAGCTTTCTTT
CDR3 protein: CASRVHSVNTEAFF

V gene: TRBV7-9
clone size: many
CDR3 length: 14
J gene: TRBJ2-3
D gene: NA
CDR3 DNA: TGTGCCGGGGCCGGCTTAGCGAACACAGATACGCAGTATTTT
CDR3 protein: CAGAGLANTDTQYF

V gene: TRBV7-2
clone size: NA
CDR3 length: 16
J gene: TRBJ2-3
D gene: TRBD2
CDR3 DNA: TGTGCCAGCAGCTTTCACGGGGCGGGAGCGGCAGATACGCAGTATTTT
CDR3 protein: CASSFHGAGAADTQYF

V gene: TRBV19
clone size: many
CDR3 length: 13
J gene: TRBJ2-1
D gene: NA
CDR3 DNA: TGTGCCAGTAGTATAGTAGCAGGGGACCAGCAGTTCTTC
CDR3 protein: CASSIVAGDQQFF

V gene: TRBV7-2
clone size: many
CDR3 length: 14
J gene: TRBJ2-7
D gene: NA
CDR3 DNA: TGTGCCAGCAGTCGCGATTGGGACGGGAGAGAGCAGTACTTC
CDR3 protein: CASSRDWDGREQYF

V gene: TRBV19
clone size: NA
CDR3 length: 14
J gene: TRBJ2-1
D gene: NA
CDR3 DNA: TGTGCCAGTAGTAAAAGAGTGGCCTACAATGAGCAGTTCTTC
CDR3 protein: CASSKRVAYNEQFF

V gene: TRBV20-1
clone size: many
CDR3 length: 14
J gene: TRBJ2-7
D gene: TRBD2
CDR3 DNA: TGCAGTGCTCCTAGACTAGCGGGAGGCCACGAGCAGTACTTC
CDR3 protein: CSAPRLAGGHEQYF

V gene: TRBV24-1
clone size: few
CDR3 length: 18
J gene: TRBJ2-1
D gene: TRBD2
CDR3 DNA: TGTGCCACCAGTGACTCCGGGACTAGCGGGAGTGGTCTCCATGAGCAGTTCTTC
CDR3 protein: CATSDSGTSGSGLHEQFF

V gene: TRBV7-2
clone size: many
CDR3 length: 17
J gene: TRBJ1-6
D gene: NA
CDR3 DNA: TGTGCCAGCAGCTTAGGGGGTCAGGGGCGTAAAAATTCACCCCTCCACTTT
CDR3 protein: CASSLGGQGRKNSPLHF

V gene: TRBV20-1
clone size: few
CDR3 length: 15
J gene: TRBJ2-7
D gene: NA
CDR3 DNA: TGCAGTGCTAGGCGGTCAGGGTCGAGCTCCTACGAGCAGTACTTC
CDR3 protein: CSARRSGSSSYEQYF

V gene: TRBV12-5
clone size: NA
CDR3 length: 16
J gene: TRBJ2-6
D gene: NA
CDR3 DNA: TGTGCTAGTGGTTTTATGCGGATCTCTGGGGCCAACGTCCTGACTTTC
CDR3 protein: CASGFMRISGANVLTF

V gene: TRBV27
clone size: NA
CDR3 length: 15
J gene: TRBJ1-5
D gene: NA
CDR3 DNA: TGTGCCAGCAGCCCGACCTCTAGGGGGAATCAGCCCCAGCATTTT
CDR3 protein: CASSPTSRGNQPQHF

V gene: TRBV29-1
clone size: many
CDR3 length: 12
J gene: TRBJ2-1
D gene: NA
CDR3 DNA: TGCAGCGTCGCGAAAGTGGTAGATCAGCAGTTCTTC
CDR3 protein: CSVAKVVDQQFF

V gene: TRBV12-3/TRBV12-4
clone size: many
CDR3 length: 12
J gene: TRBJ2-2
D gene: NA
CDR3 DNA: TGTGCCAGCAGCCCCGCTACCGGGGAGCTGTTTTTT
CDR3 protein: CASSPATGELFF

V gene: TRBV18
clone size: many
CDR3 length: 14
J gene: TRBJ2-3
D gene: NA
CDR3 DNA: TGTGCCAGCTCACCACAAATAGCAGATAATACGCAGTATTTT
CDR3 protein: CASSPQIADNTQYF

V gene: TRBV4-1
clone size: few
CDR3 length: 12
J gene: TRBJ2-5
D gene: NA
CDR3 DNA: TGCGCCAGCAGCCAGGGCCAAGAGACCCAGTACTTC
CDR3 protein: CASSQGQETQYF

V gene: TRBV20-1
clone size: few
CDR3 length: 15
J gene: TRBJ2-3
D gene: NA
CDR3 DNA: TGCAGTGCTAGAGGGGCTGGAGGGAGAGCAGATACGCAGTATTTT
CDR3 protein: CSARGAGGRADTQYF

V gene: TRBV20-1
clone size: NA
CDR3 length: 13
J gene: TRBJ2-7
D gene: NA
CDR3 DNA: TGCAGTGCTAGAGGAAGGGAATCCTACGAGCAGTACTTC
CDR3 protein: CSARGRESYEQYF

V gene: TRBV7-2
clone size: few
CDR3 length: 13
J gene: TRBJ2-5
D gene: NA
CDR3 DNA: TGTGCCAGCAGCTTAAACAGTCCGGAGACCCAGTACTTC
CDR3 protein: CASSLNSPETQYF

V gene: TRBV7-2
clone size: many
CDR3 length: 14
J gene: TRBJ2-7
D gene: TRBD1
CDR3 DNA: TGTGCCAGCAGCCTGGACAGGGTCGCCTACGAGCAGTACTTC
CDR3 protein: CASSLDRVAYEQYF

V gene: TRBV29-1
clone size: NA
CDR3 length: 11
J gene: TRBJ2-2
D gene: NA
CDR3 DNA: TGCAGCGTTGGGGGAAGCGGGGAGCTGTTTTTT
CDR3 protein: CSVGGSGELFF

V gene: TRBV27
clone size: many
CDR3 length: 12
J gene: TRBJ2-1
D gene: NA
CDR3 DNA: TGTGCCATTAGGGGTTATTACAATGAGCAGTTCTTC
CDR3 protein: CAIRGYYNEQFF

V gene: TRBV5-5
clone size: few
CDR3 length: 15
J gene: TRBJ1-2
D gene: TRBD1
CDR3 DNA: TGTGCCAGCAGCTTGGGACAGGGGAATAACTATGGCTACACCTTC
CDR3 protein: CASSLGQGNNYGYTF

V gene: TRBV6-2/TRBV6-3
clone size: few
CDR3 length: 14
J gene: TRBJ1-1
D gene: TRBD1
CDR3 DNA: TGTGCCAGCAGTTCCGGACAGGGGCTTTTGAGGGCTTTCTTT
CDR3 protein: CASSSGQGLLRAFF